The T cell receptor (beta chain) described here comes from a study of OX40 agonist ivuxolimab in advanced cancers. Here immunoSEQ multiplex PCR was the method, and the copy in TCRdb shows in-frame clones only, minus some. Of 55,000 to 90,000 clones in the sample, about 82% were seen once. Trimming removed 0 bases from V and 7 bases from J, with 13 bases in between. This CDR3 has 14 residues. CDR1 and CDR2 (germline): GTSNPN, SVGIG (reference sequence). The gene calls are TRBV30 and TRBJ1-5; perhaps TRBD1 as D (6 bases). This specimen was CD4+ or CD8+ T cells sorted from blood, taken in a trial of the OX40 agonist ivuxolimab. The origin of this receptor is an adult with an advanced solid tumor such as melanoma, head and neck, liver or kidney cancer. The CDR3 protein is CAWSVGRGGQPQHF. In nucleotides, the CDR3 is TGTGCCTGGAGTGTCGGCAGGGGCGGACAGCCCCAGCATTTT. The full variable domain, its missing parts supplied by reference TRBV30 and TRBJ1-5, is SQTIHQWPATLVQPVGSPLSLECTVEGTSNPNLYWYRQAAGRGLQLLFYSVGIGQISSEVPQNLSASRPQDRQFILSSKKLLLSDSGFYLCAWSVGRGGQPQHFGDGTRLSIL.